This TCR beta chain emerged from a study of response to subunit inactivated influenza vaccine. Whole-study results and caveats: Few additional T cells are recruited per seasonal influenza vaccination, authors suggested.

The sample holds a few counts of this clonotype. Its antigen is unknown. TCRdb fed the RT-PCR reads into MiXCR, producing one record per CDR3 protein. The sample gives around 530,000 distinct CDR3 sequences, approximately 12% of which show up once; 10% is in the top ten. Sequences were derived from PBMCs from blood, sampled on the day of vaccination. The sequence came from a man between 45 and 60 years old who received an inactivated influenza vaccine.

CDR3 protein: CASSSGPGPYEQYF. The CDR3 nucleotides are TGTGCCAGCTCGTCGGGCCCGGGTCCCTACGAGCAGTACTTC. This chain links TRBV27 with TRBJ2-7; D gene unclear. With 8 bases removed from V and 2 bases from J, the gap between germline ends came to 16 bases. Germline-derived CDR1 and CDR2 are MNHEY and SMNVEV (reference sequence). The length of the CDR3 is 14 residues.